The present T cell receptor beta chain was sequenced within a study of T cells in narcolepsy. As for the study in general: Healthy controls were enrolled alongside patients with narcolepsy type 1 or type 2.

Study conclusions and caveats: Comparing one patient's CSF and blood CD4+ clonotypes highlighted HCRT- and TRIB2-specific autoreactive clonotypes. No autoreactive T cell clone sequences appeared in some memory CD4+ repertoires.

Looked up from germline, CDR1 is MNHEY and CDR2 is SMNVEV (reference sequence). CDR3 length equals 14 residues. Trimming removed 7 bases from V and 4 bases from J; junction bases left unmatched: 9. Note on this clone: The antigen remains undetermined.

TCRdb's copy holds only in-frame clones and misses some; the assay was immunoSEQ multiplex PCR. The sample holds tens of thousands of clones, about four fifths seen once. The sample was CD45RA- memory CD4+ T cells from PBMCs. The V call is TRBV27, the J call TRBJ2-7, with 8 bases aligning to TRBD1. This receptor was obtained from a human donor with narcolepsy. CDR3 DNA: TGTGCCAGCAAGGTTCAGACAGGGGAGTACGAGCAGTACTTC. The encoded protein is CASKVQTGEYEQYF.